Presented here are 7 T cell receptor beta chains from one specimen sequenced in a study of cytomegalovirus exposure and HLA in healthy donors. The study ran its PCR with 60 Vbeta and 13 Jbeta primers. Assay used: immunoSEQ multiplex PCR; TCRdb lists only in-frame clones, some missing. The repertoire holds about 150,000 clones, approximately 81% seen once, with 3.5% to 5.5% in the top ten. Sequencing used PBMCs. The receptor source for this set is a woman in her forties in good health and CMV-seropositive.

The CDR3 DNA reads TGTGCCAGCAGCCGCACAGGGGCGTCCGAGCAGTACTTC. It codes for CASSRTGASEQYF. The chain combines TRBV7-8 with TRBJ2-7; 7 bases align to TRBD1. This CDR3 is 13 amino acids long. Germline-derived CDR1 and CDR2 are SGHVS and FQNEAQ. V shed 5 bases and J 6 bases; nucleotides not matched to a gene: 7. Full variable domain (remainder filled in from reference TRBV7-8 and TRBJ2-7): GAGVSQSPRYKVAKRGQDVALRCDPISGHVSLFWYQQALGQGPEFLTYFQNEAQLDKSGLPSDRFFAERPEGSVSTLKIQRTQQEDSAVYLCASSRTGASEQYFGPGTRLTVT.

This clone showed up just once. The chain links TRBV30 to TRBJ2-1; 7 nucleotides line up with TRBD2. This CDR3 is 17 amino acids long. Trimming cost V 0 bases and J 0 bases; bases outside gene matches: 8. The germline V gene has CDR1 GTSNPN and CDR2 SVGIG (reference sequence). In nucleotides, the CDR3 is TGTGCCTGGAGTGTGTGGGCTAGCGGAGTCTCCTACAATGAGCAGTTCTTC. Protein: CAWSVWASGVSYNEQFF.

The genes are TRBV5-1 and TRBJ2-3; tentatively, D is TRBD2 (5 bases). This CDR3 has 13 amino acids. Germline assignment: CDR1 SGHRS and CDR2 YFSETQ. V lost 4 bases to trimming and J lost 3 bases, with 9 bases between them. CDR3 region: CASSPGITDTQYF. The DNA of the CDR3 is TGCGCCAGCAGCCCCGGGATTACAGATACGCAGTATTTT.

Comments on this clone: The sample has other DNA sequences that encode this CDR3 too. This chain uses TRBV28 with TRBJ1-3, with D unresolved. Germline CDR1 reads MDHEN; CDR2 reads SYDVKM. Trimming removed 3 bases at V and 2 bases at J, with 8 bases between. This CDR3 comprises 14 residues. In DNA, the CDR3 is TGTGCCAGCAGTTTTAGAGGGCCTGGAAACACCATATATTTT. Its translation is CASSFRGPGNTIYF.

The chain links TRBV15 to TRBJ2-7, with TRBD1 identical over 12 bases. The CDR3 totals 16 residues. Germline CDR1 reads LNHNV; CDR2 reads YYDKDF (reference sequence). The V and J ends lost 1 base and 3 bases, in that order; junction bases with no gene match: 4. The CDR3 region has the DNA TGTGCCACCAGCAGAGGTGGGACAGGGGGCTTCTACGAGCAGTACTTC. It is translated as CATSRGGTGGFYEQYF.

The chain links TRBV11-3 to TRBJ2-1; D call uncertain. Germline V gene sequence: CDR1 SGHNT, CDR2 YENEEA. The CDR3 length is 12 residues. Trimming shortened V by 5 bases and J by 8 bases, and 10 bases separated the two germline ends. This chain's CDR3 is CASSLSSDEQFF. CDR3 DNA sequence: TGTGCCAGCAGCCTGAGTTCGGATGAGCAGTTCTTC.

This chain joins TRBV5-4 and TRBJ2-2; 15 bases align to TRBD2. The CDR3 loop spans 15 amino acids. V dropped 4 bases and J dropped 9; count of bases not matched to a gene: 4. Germline CDR1 SGHNT, CDR2 YYREEE (reference sequence). The CDR3 sequence: CASSRTSGGVRELFF. The CDR3 coding sequence is TGTGCCAGCAGCAGGACTAGCGGGGGGGTGCGGGAGCTGTTTTTT.